Only a few counts were recorded for the clone carrying this TCR beta chain. PCR was performed a second time for about 7 to 11 cycles using a sample-barcoded 5' primer and a J-beta primer mix. The template-switch adaptor, which had 12 random nucleotides, put a tag on each cDNA molecule. TCRdb re-analysed the 5' RACE reads in MiXCR, keeping a single row per CDR3 protein. This table holds under 1,000,000 distinct CDR3 sequences, around 50% found once. Researchers report isolating at least 6.5 million PBMCs per sample. The source of the sample is a study of blood T cells in healthy people across ages. The clonotype was recovered from a man older than 75 in good health. Sequencing was carried out using blood.

CDR3 DNA: TGTGCCAGCAGCCTTCTGGGCCGAGAGCAGTACTTC. It encodes CASSLLGREQYF. The gene calls are TRBV13 and TRBJ2-7; D is unclear. V gave up 5 bases and J gave up 7 bases, with 12 bases separating them. The CDR3 runs 12 residues. The V gene's germline CDR1 is PRHDT and CDR2 FYEKMQ (reference sequence).